Following are 25 T cell receptor beta chains from one sample sequenced in a study of T cells after yellow fever vaccination. TCRdb itself ran the 5' RACE reads through MiXCR, one entry per CDR3 protein. The sample lists approximately 550,000 distinct CDR3 sequences, about 19% occurring once. The source material was PBMCs, sampled 15 days after the yellow fever booster vaccination. These receptors all stem from a man aged 25 to 45 who received the YFV17D yellow fever vaccine.

This clonotype was seen more than once but under ten times. The rearrangement uses TRBV20-1 and TRBJ2-7; TRBD1 matches at 8 bases. There are 12 residues in the CDR3. Germline CDR1 reads DFQATT; CDR2 reads SNEGSKA (reference sequence). The trim removed 3 bases at V and 7 bases at J, leaving 5 bases unmatched. DNA for the CDR3: TGCAGTGCTAGGCTGGACAGGGTGGAGCAGTACTTC. This sequence encodes CSARLDRVEQYF.

V gene TRBV15 combines with J gene TRBJ2-3; a weak D match, TRBD2 (5 bases). The germline gives CDR1 LNHNV, CDR2 YYDKDF (reference sequence). The ends were cut back, 6 bases at V and 4 bases at J, with 20 bases in the middle. The CDR3 loop spans 16 amino acids. CDR3 in DNA: TGTGCCACCAGACCTCTCCCCGGAGGTGGGGCAGATACGCAGTATTTT. Protein sequence: CATRPLPGGGADTQYF. The whole variable domain, remainder taken from reference TRBV15 and TRBJ2-3, is DAMVIQNPRYQVTQFGKPVTLSCSQTLNHNVMYWYQQKSSQAPKLLFHYYDKDFNNEADTPDNFQSRRPNTSFCFLDIRSPGLGDTAMYLCATRPLPGGGADTQYFGPGTRLTVL.

The gene calls are TRBV29-1 and TRBJ2-2; TRBD1 or TRBD2 may be the D gene (5 bases each). This CDR3 spans 14 amino acids. V was shortened by 7 bases and J by 4 bases, with 16 bases between the two germline ends. Germline V CDR1 and CDR2: SQVTM, ANQGSEA. The CDR3 DNA sequence: TGCAGCGCCACAGAGGGGCTGGCCACCGGGGAGCTGTTTTTT. This encodes CSATEGLATGELFF.

V gene TRBV29-1 combines with J gene TRBJ2-1; TRBD1 aligns across 9 bases. J lost 7 bases, V lost 0 bases, and 10 bases had no gene match. The CDR3 loop spans 16 amino acids. Germline assignment: CDR1 SQVTM and CDR2 ANQGSEA. DNA of the CDR3: TGCAGCGTTGAAGATCTCGGACAGGGGCCTTGGAATGAGCAGTTCTTC. This codes for CSVEDLGQGPWNEQFF.

The table lists this clonotype with a few counts. CDR3 in amino acids: CASLKKTGGTGYGYTF. The CDR3 DNA reads as TGTGCCAGCTTGAAGAAAACAGGGGGGACAGGCTATGGCTACACCTTC. The rearrangement links TRBV12-3 or TRBV12-4 to TRBJ1-2; 8 bases align to TRBD1. This CDR3 has 16 residues. Trimming at V came to 8 bases and at J to 4 bases, leaving 15 bases not matched to a gene.

This chain uses TRBV12-3 or TRBV12-4 with TRBJ2-7, with D possibly called TRBD1 or TRBD2 (5 bases each). This CDR3 is built from 14 residues. Trimming pared 7 bases from V and 3 bases from J, leaving 16 bases between. CDR3 in DNA: TGTGCCAGCACCGGGGAGACAGCTAGCTACGAGCAGTACTTC. Translation: CASTGETASYEQYF.

This clonotype came up once. In DNA, the CDR3 is TGTGCCAGCAGCGCAACCAGGTATCCCACTGAAGCTTTCTTT. Translated: CASSATRYPTEAFF. The V call is TRBV9, the J call TRBJ1-1; D is unresolved. The CDR3 is made up of 14 amino acids. CDR1 and CDR2 (germline): SGDLS, YYNGEE. Deletions cut 3 bases from V and 4 bases from J, with 13 bases between.

The chain has TRBV4-2 and TRBJ2-3; D ambiguous. This CDR3 spans 16 amino acids. V dropped 1 base and J dropped 5 bases, with 16 bases sitting between them. Germline loops: CDR1 LGHNA, CDR2 YNFKEQ. CDR3 nucleotides: TGTGCCAGCAGCCAAGGAGGTCCGCGTGAGCAAGATACGCAGTATTTT. Translating gives CASSQGGPREQDTQYF.

This clonotype appeared many times. The junction differs from germline at one of its ends, possibly a read error. V usage is TRBV7-2 and J usage is TRBJ2-1; TRBD2 matches 7 bases. From germline, CDR1 is SGHTA and CDR2 FQGNSA. The CDR3 consists of 12 residues. The CDR3 spells CASSLRGNEQFF. The CDR3 nucleotides read TGCGCCAGCAGTTTGCGGGGGAATGAGCAGTTCTTC. The full variable domain, completed using reference TRBV7-2 and TRBJ2-1, is GAGVSQSPSNKVTEKGKDVELRCDPISGHTALYWYRQSLGQGLEFLIYFQGNSAPDKSGLPSDRFSAERTGGSVSTLTIQRTQQEDSAVYLCASSLRGNEQFFGPGTRLTVL.

There are a few counts of this clonotype. Here the CDR3 DNA reads TGTGCCAGCAGTCCAGGACTAGCGCAATACAATGAGCAGTTCTTC. Residues: CASSPGLAQYNEQFF. The chain is built from TRBV27 and TRBJ2-1; 9 nucleotides match TRBD2. Germline CDR1 reads MNHEY; CDR2 reads SMNVEV (reference sequence). V shed 5 bases and J 4 bases; nucleotides not matched to a gene: 6. The CDR3 totals 15 residues.

CDR3 DNA: TGTGCCTCAGAGAGGAACACCGGGGAGCTGTTTTTT. It translates to CASERNTGELFF. V and J are TRBV12-3 or TRBV12-4 and TRBJ2-2; D is undetermined. The V end lost 11 bases, the J end lost 1 base, and 8 bases lay between the germline ends. The CDR3 has 12 residues.

The chain carries TRBV4-2 and TRBJ1-2; 8 positions agree with TRBD1. CDR3 size: 15 residues. Looked up from germline, CDR1 is LGHNA and CDR2 is YNFKEQ. V was clipped by 5 bases and J by 3 bases; unmatched bases: 8. CDR3 residues: CASSGPETGDYGYTF. The CDR3 coding sequence is TGTGCCAGCAGCGGGCCCGAGACAGGGGACTATGGCTACACCTTC.

This clonotype came up a few times. The V gene is TRBV19, the J gene TRBJ2-3; D not certain. Germline assignment: CDR1 LNHDA and CDR2 SQIVND (reference sequence). Deletions cut 10 bases from V and 0 bases from J, with 11 bases between. CDR3 size: 13 residues. The chain's CDR3 is CATAITSTDTQYF. The CDR3, as DNA: TGTGCCACCGCCATTACTAGCACAGATACGCAGTATTTT.

This clonotype was counted a few times. The CDR3 loop is CAISLHREETQYF. The CDR3 DNA reads as TGTGCCATCAGTTTACATAGGGAAGAGACCCAGTACTTC. The chain couples TRBV10-3 to TRBJ2-5; D call uncertain. This CDR3 has 13 amino acids. V shed 5 bases and J shed 3 bases, with 10 bases lying between them. Per germline, CDR1 ENHRY and CDR2 SYGVKD.

V is TRBV11-3 and J is TRBJ2-1, with TRBD2 as a possible D gene (6 bases). With 8 bases removed from V and 5 bases from J, the gap between germline ends came to 16 bases. Per germline, CDR1 SGHNT and CDR2 YENEEA. The CDR3 length is 14 residues. The CDR3 loop reads CASAWDFNNNEQFF. CDR3 sequence (DNA): TGTGCCAGCGCATGGGACTTTAATAACAATGAGCAGTTCTTC. Variable domain in full (rest from reference TRBV11-3 and TRBJ2-1): EAGVVQSPRYKIIEKKQPVAFWCNPISGHNTLYWYLQNLGQGPELLIRYENEEAVDDSQLPKDRFSAERLKGVDSTLKIQPAELGDSAVYLCASAWDFNNNEQFFGPGTRLTVL.

This chain links TRBV28 with TRBJ2-5, with 9 bases identical to TRBD1. Trimming at V came to 0 bases and at J to 5 bases, leaving 4 bases not matched to a gene. The CDR3 length is 15 residues. Germline lookup yields CDR1 MDHEN and CDR2 SYDVKM. Written as DNA, the CDR3 is TGTGCCAGCAGTTTATGGGGACAGGGTTACGAGACCCAGTACTTC. Its protein is CASSLWGQGYETQYF.

This clonotype turned up a few times. The chain employs TRBV6-6 and TRBJ1-6; 7 bases fit TRBD1. V was pared by 5 bases and J by 10 bases, with 5 bases of the junction left unmatched. Germline CDR1 and CDR2: MNHNY and SVGAGI (reference sequence). This CDR3 contains 13 residues. The CDR3 is CASSPTGSSPLHF. CDR3 nucleotide sequence: TGTGCCAGCAGTCCGACAGGGAGCTCACCCCTCCACTTT.

The chain joins TRBV20-1 to TRBJ2-1; the match to TRBD2 covers 8 bases. Trimming removed 1 base from V and 3 bases from J; junction bases left unmatched: 2. The CDR3 loop spans 14 amino acids. The germline V gene encodes CDR1 DFQATT and CDR2 SNEGSKA (reference sequence). CDR3 residues: CSARGSGNYNEQFF. CDR3 DNA sequence: TGCAGTGCTAGAGGTAGCGGGAACTACAATGAGCAGTTCTTC.

The chain recombines TRBV6-4 with TRBJ2-1; the match to TRBD1 covers 7 bases. J gave up 5 bases and V 0 bases, and 4 bases lay outside the gene matches. This CDR3 spans 15 amino acids. Germline V gene data show CDR1 as MRHNA and CDR2 as SNTAGT. The CDR3 nucleotides are TGTGCCAGCAGTGACTCGAGGGGGCTGGACAATGAGCAGTTCTTC. Protein sequence: CASSDSRGLDNEQFF.

The chain couples TRBV21-1 to TRBJ2-1; TRBD2, the table's D call, lacks a check against the DNA. TRBV21-1 counts as a pseudogene. This CDR3 has 19 residues. CDR3 DNA sequence: TGTGCCAGCTCCTGGGGGTCCCCAGGCGGGAGGGAGTATAACAATGAGCAGTTCTTC. The encoded protein is CASSWGSPGGREYNNEQFF.

The CDR3 nucleotides are TGTGCCAGCAGCCAAGAGAGGTGGGAGGGCGGGGAGACCCAGTACTTC. Protein product: CASSQERWEGGETQYF. The chain recombines TRBV4-2 with TRBJ2-5, with TRBD2 matching over 7 bases. The CDR3 length is 16 residues. In germline, CDR1 is LGHNA, CDR2 YNFKEQ. Trimming removed 0 bases from V and 5 bases from J; junction bases left unmatched: 9.

This chain's CDR3 is CASSSSSGELFF. The CDR3, as DNA: TGTGCCAGCAGTTCAAGTTCCGGGGAGCTGTTTTTT. This sequence joins TRBV12-3 or TRBV12-4 and TRBJ2-2, with unresolved D. V dropped 4 bases and J dropped 6 bases, with 6 bases sitting between them. CDR3 length equals 12 residues.

The chain joins TRBV4-2 to TRBJ2-3, with TRBD2 as a possible D gene (6 bases). The CDR3 spans 17 residues. V gave up 0 bases and J gave up 0 bases, with 13 bases separating them. The germline gives CDR1 LGHNA, CDR2 YNFKEQ. This CDR3 reads CASSQEVAAASTDTQYF. The CDR3, as DNA: TGTGCCAGCAGCCAAGAAGTAGCGGCTGCTAGCACAGATACGCAGTATTTT.

This clonotype was detected a few times. This sequence joins TRBV14 and TRBJ2-7; 9 positions agree with TRBD2. CDR1 and CDR2 from the germline V gene are SGHDN and FVKESK. This CDR3 region has 16 residues. Trimming removed 0 bases from V and 5 bases from J; junction bases left unmatched: 8. The CDR3 DNA is TGTGCCAGCAGCCAAGATCTCAGCGGGAGGATCCACGAGCAGTACTTC. Its translation is CASSQDLSGRIHEQYF.

The chain is built from TRBV9 and TRBJ2-1; 13 bases align to TRBD2. The V and J ends lost 3 bases and 0 bases, in that order; junction bases with no gene match: 9. The V gene's germline CDR1 is SGDLS and CDR2 YYNGEE. The CDR3 consists of 19 residues. CDR3 in DNA: TGTGCCAGCAGCGGACCCGGGACTAGCGGGATTTACTCCTACAATGAGCAGTTCTTC. It codes for CASSGPGTSGIYSYNEQFF.